Shown below are 5 T cell receptor beta chains from a single sample sequenced in a study of early T cells in non-severe SARS-CoV-2 infection. TCRdb ran MiXCR on the 5' RACE reads and lists one entry per CDR3 protein. The sample has 85,000 to 120,000 distinct CDR3 sequences; about 12% are singletons. Sequences were obtained from whole blood. The receptors were sampled from an adult who was a healthcare worker with PCR-confirmed SARS-CoV-2 infection or an uninfected control (not recorded which).

This CDR3 is CASQGRSGQGNSPLHF. The CDR3 bases are TGCGCCAGCCAAGGCCGATCGGGACAGGGGAATTCACCCCTCCACTTT. The V gene is TRBV5-1, the J gene TRBJ1-6, with 10 nucleotides matching TRBD1. Germline values: CDR1 SGHRS, CDR2 YFSETQ. There are 16 residues in the CDR3. Trimming cost V 7 bases and J 7 bases; bases outside gene matches: 11.

This clonotype occurred a few times. The chain joins TRBV6-2 or TRBV6-3 to TRBJ1-1; the D gene is possibly TRBD1 (6 bases). The V gene lost 5 bases and the J gene lost 0 bases, with 16 bases spanning the gap. The length of the CDR3 is 16 residues. Germline values: CDR1 MNHEY, CDR2 SVGEGT. CDR3 region: CASSDHPDSLNTEAFF. Written as DNA, the CDR3 is TGTGCCAGCAGTGACCACCCGGACAGTTTGAACACTGAAGCTTTCTTT.

The chain employs TRBV28 and TRBJ2-1; D is uncertain. Germline CDR1 is MDHEN and CDR2 is SYDVKM. The CDR3 has 14 residues. The V gene lost 5 bases and the J gene lost 5 bases, with 13 bases spanning the gap. In DNA form, the CDR3 reads TGTGCCAGCAGTCACCCTCGGGCCGACAATGAGCAGTTCTTC. Protein product: CASSHPRADNEQFF.

This clonotype was seen a few times. The V call is TRBV5-1, the J call TRBJ2-3; TRBD1 matches 7 bases. The CDR3 is 15 residues long. Trimming at V came to 4 bases and at J to 0 bases, leaving 5 bases not matched to a gene. Germline assignment: CDR1 SGHRS and CDR2 YFSETQ. DNA for the CDR3: TGCGCCAGCAGCCCCGGACAGGCTAGCACAGATACGCAGTATTTT. Protein: CASSPGQASTDTQYF. Full variable domain (rest looked up from reference TRBV5-1 and TRBJ2-3): KAGVTQTPRYLIKTRGQQVTLSCSPISGHRSVSWYQQTPGQGLQFLFEYFSETQRNKGNFPGRFSGRQFSNSRSEMNVSTLELGDSALYLCASSPGQASTDTQYFGPGTRLTVL.

For this clonotype: At one of its ends the junction is not consistent with the germline gene, which may arise from a read error. The chain joins TRBV12-3 or TRBV12-4 to TRBJ2-1, with a weak D call TRBD2 (5 bases). The CDR3 contains 13 residues. CDR3 nucleotides: TGTGCCAGCAGGGCGGACTCCCACAATGAGCAGTTCTTC. Translated, it gives CASRADSHNEQFF.